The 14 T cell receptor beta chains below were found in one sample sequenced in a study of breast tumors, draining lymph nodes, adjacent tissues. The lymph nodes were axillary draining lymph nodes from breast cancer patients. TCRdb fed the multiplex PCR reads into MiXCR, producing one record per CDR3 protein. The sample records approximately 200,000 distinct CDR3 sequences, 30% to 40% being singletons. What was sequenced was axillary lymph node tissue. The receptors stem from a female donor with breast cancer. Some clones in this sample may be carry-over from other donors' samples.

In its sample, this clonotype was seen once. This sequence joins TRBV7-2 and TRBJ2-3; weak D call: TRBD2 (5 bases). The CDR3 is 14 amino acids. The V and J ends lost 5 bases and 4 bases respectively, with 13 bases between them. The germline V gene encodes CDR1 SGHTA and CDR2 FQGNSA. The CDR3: CASSLGSGADTQYF. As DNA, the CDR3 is TGTGCCAGCAGCCTAGGGAGTGGGGCAGATACGCAGTATTTT. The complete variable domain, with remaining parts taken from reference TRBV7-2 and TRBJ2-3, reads GAGVSQSPSNKVTEKGKDVELRCDPISGHTALYWYRQSLGQGLEFLIYFQGNSAPDKSGLPSDRFSAERTGGSVSTLTIQRTQQEDSAVYLCASSLGSGADTQYFGPGTRLTVL.

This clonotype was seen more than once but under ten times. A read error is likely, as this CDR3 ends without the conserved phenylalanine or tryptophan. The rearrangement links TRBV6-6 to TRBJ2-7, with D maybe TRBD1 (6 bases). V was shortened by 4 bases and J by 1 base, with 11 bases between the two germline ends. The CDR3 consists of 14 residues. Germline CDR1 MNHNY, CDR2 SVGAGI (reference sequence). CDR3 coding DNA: TGTGCCAGCAGTTGGGGGCAGGGATCCTACGAGCAGTACCTC. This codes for CASSWGQGSYEQYL.

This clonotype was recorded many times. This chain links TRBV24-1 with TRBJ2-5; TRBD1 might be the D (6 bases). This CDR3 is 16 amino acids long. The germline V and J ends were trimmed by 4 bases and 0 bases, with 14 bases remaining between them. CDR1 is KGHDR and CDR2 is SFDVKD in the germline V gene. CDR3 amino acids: CATSDPNRDNQETQYF. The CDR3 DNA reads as TGTGCCACCAGTGACCCGAACCGGGACAACCAAGAGACCCAGTACTTC.

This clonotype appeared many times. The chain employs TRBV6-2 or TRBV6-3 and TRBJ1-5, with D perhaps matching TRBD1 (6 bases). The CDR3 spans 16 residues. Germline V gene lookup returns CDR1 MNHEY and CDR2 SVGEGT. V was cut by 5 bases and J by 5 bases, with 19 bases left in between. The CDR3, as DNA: TGTGCCAGCAGTGGCGACGGGGACACGATCCATCAGCCCCAGCATTTT. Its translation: CASSGDGDTIHQPQHF.

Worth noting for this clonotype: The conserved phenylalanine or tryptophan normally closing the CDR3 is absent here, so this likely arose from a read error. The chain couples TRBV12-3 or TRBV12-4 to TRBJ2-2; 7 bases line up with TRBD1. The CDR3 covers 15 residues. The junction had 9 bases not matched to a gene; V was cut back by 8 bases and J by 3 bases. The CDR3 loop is CASGPRQGDTGELFL. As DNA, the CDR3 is TGTGCCAGCGGTCCTCGACAGGGCGACACCGGGGAGCTGTTTCTT.

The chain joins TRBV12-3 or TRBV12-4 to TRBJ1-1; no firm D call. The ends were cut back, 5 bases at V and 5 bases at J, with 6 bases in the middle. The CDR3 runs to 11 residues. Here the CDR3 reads CASSQTTEAFF. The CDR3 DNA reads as TGTGCCAGCAGTCAGACAACTGAAGCTTTCTTT.

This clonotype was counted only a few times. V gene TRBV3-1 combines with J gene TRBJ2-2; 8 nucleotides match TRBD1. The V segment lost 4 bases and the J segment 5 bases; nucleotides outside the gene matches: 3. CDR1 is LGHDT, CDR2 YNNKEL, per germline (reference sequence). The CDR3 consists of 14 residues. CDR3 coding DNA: TGTGCCAGCAGCCCGACAGGGGTTACCGGGGAGCTGTTTTTT. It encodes CASSPTGVTGELFF.

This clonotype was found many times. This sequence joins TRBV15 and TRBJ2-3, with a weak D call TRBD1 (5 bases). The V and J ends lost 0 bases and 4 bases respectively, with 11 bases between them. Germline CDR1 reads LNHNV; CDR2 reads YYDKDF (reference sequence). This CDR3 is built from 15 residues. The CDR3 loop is CATSRDRGSADTQYF. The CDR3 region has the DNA TGTGCCACCAGCAGAGATAGGGGTTCGGCAGATACGCAGTATTTT. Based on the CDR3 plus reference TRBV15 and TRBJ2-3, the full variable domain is DAMVIQNPRYQVTQFGKPVTLSCSQTLNHNVMYWYQQKSSQAPKLLFHYYDKDFNNEADTPDNFQSRRPNTSFCFLDIRSPGLGDTAMYLCATSRDRGSADTQYFGPGTRLTVL.

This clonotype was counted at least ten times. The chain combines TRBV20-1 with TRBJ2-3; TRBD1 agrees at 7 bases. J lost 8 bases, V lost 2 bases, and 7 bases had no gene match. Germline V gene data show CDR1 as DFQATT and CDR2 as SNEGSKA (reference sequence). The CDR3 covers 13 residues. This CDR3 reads CSARTGARGTQYF. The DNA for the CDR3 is TGCAGTGCTAGAACAGGGGCGAGGGGTACGCAGTATTTT.

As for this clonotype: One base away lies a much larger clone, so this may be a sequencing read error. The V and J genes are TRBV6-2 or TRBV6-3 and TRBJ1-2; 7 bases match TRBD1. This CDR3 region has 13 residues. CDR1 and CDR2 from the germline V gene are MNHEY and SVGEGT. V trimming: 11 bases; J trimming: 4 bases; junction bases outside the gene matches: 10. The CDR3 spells CAGHGGQPYGYTF. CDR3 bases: TGTGCCGGCCACGGGGGACAGCCCTATGGCTACACCTTC.

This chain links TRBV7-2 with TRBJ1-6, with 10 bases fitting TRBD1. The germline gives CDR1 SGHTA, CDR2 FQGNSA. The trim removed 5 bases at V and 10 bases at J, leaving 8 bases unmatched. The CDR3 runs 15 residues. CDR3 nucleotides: TGTGCCAGCAGCGTCGGGACAGGGGAACCCTCACCCCTCCACTTT. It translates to CASSVGTGEPSPLHF.

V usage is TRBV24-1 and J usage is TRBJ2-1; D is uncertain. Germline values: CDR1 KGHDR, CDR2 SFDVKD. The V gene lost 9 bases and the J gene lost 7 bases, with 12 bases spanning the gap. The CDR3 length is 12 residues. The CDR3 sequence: CATLGSGNEQFF. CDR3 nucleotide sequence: TGTGCCACCCTTGGGTCCGGAAATGAGCAGTTCTTC.

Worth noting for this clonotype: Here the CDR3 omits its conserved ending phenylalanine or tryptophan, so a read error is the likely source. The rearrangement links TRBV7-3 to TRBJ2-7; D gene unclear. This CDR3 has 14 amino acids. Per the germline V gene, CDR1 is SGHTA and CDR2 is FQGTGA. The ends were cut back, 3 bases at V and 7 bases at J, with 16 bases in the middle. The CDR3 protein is CASSFGTPGREQYH. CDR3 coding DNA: TGTGCCAGCAGCTTTGGAACTCCCGGCCGGGAGCAGTACCAC.

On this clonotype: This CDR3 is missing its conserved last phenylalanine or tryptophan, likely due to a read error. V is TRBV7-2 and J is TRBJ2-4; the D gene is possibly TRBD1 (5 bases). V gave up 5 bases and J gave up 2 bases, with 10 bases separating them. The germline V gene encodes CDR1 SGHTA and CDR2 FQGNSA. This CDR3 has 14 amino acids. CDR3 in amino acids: CASSPDSPKNIQYL. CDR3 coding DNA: TGTGCCAGCAGCCCTGACAGTCCCAAAAACATTCAGTACCTC.